This TCR beta chain was obtained from a study of blood T cell repertoires in COVID-19. Clones were read by immunoSEQ multiplex PCR, and TCRdb kept only the in-frame ones, dropping some. Counted here are 150,000 to 200,000 clones, about 86% occurring once; the ten biggest clones make up roughly 19%. From germline, CDR1 is SQVTM and CDR2 ANQGSEA. This CDR3 comprises 13 residues. V shed 6 bases and J 4 bases; nucleotides not matched to a gene: 5. V gene TRBV29-1 combines with J gene TRBJ2-7; 11 nucleotides line up with TRBD2. Sequenced material: peripheral blood. This clonotype was sampled from a woman over 75 with acute or convalescent COVID-19. This CDR3 reads CSVTSGSRYEQYF. The CDR3 DNA sequence: TGCAGCGTAACTAGCGGGAGTAGGTACGAGCAGTACTTC.